Following are 30 T cell receptor beta chains from one sample sequenced in a study of cytomegalovirus exposure and HLA in healthy donors. Both 60 Vbeta primers and 13 Jbeta primers went into the PCR. Generated by immunoSEQ multiplex PCR, the TCRdb table keeps only in-frame clones and is missing some. This sample has roughly 180,000 clones; about 78% occur once, and the top ten carry about 13%. Sequenced: PBMCs. The receptors shown here come from a woman aged 45-65 years in good health and CMV-seropositive.

The chain carries TRBV30 and TRBJ1-1, with 7 bases matching TRBD1. The CDR3 contains 14 residues. J lost 6 bases, V lost 5 bases, and 12 bases had no gene match. Germline-derived CDR1 and CDR2 are GTSNPN and SVGIG (reference sequence). As DNA, the CDR3 is TGTGCCTGGGAAGGACAGGCGCGATGGGCTGAAGCTTTCTTT. Translated, it gives CAWEGQARWAEAFF.

J is TRBJ2-1 and V is TRBV19; 8 bases are a match to TRBD2. V shed 1 base, J shed 14 bases, and the junction held 7 bases outside the gene matches. This CDR3 is 13 amino acids long. CDR1 is LNHDA and CDR2 is SQIVND in the germline V gene (reference sequence). The CDR3 coding sequence is TGTGCCAGTAGTATAGCCGGGCGGGAGGCGGAGTTCTTC. Residues: CASSIAGREAEFF.

The rearrangement joins TRBV13 to TRBJ2-7; D may be TRBD2 (6 bases). V shed 0 bases and J shed 11 bases, with 17 bases lying between them. The V gene's germline CDR1 is PRHDT and CDR2 FYEKMQ (reference sequence). The CDR3 sequence is 14 residues long. Here the CDR3 reads CASSLGREPTREYF. Here the CDR3 DNA reads TGTGCCAGCAGCTTAGGCAGAGAACCGACTAGGGAGTACTTC.

This rearrangement joins TRBV5-4 to TRBJ1-2; maybe TRBD1 (5 bases). The CDR3 consists of 13 residues. V was shortened by 1 base and J by 3 bases, with 7 bases between the two germline ends. Germline V gene sequence: CDR1 SGHNT, CDR2 YYREEE (reference sequence). CDR3: CASSLPGDYGYTF. CDR3 coding DNA: TGTGCCAGCAGCTTGCCGGGGGACTATGGCTACACCTTC. The full variable domain, rest sourced from reference TRBV5-4 and TRBJ1-2, is ETGVTQSPTHLIKTRGQQVTLRCSSQSGHNTVSWYQQALGQGPQFIFQYYREEENGRGNFPPRFSGLQFPNYSSELNVNALELDDSALYLCASSLPGDYGYTFGSGTRLTVV.

The chain is built from TRBV6-1 and TRBJ2-1; TRBD2 might be the D (6 bases). CDR1 and CDR2 from the germline V gene are MNHNS and SASEGT. The ends were cut back, 5 bases at V and 8 bases at J, with 19 bases in the middle. The CDR3 has 15 residues. The CDR3 loop is CASSTLAWGFDEQFF. The CDR3 nucleotides read TGTGCCAGCAGTACACTAGCCTGGGGGTTCGATGAGCAGTTCTTC.

There are a few counts of this clone. The chain recombines TRBV7-8 with TRBJ1-6; possible D gene TRBD1, 5 bases. V was shortened by 5 bases and J by 7 bases, with 15 bases between the two germline ends. The CDR3 contains 15 residues. Germline V gene sequence: CDR1 SGHVS, CDR2 FQNEAQ. The DNA of the CDR3 is TGTGCCAGCAGCCTTGCGGGGGTAGGAAATTCACCCCTCCACTTT. It translates to CASSLAGVGNSPLHF.

This clone counts as medium-sized (0.01 to 0.1%). The chain employs TRBV5-6 and TRBJ2-7; 10 bases agree with TRBD1. Germline CDR1 is SGHDT and CDR2 is YYEEEE. With V trimmed by 5 bases and J by 3 bases, 5 bases remained unmatched. The CDR3 has 14 residues. CDR3 sequence reads: CASRETGGFYEQYF. The CDR3, as DNA: TGTGCCAGCAGGGAGACAGGGGGCTTCTACGAGCAGTACTTC.

The rearrangement links TRBV28 to TRBJ1-2; 8 bases match TRBD1. The CDR3 is 12 residues long. Germline V lookup: CDR1 MDHEN, CDR2 SYDVKM. J gave up 4 bases and V 7 bases, and 2 bases lay outside the gene matches. Written as DNA, the CDR3 is TGTGCCAGCAAGGACAGGGTCTATGGCTACACCTTC. Its translation is CASKDRVYGYTF.

This chain connects TRBV30 to TRBJ2-2; TRBD2 is a possible D gene (5 bases). This CDR3 is 15 amino acids long. Germline CDR1 and CDR2: GTSNPN and SVGIG (reference sequence). V was clipped by 2 bases and J by 7 bases, with 17 bases between them. The CDR3 protein is CAWSLLSAAGGELFF. Written as DNA, the CDR3 is TGTGCCTGGAGTCTTCTCTCGGCTGCGGGCGGGGAGCTGTTTTTT.

This clone was observed a handful of times. The gene calls are TRBV6-5 and TRBJ1-1, with D possibly matching TRBD1 (5 bases). With 2 bases removed from V and 7 bases from J, the gap between germline ends came to 8 bases. The CDR3 consists of 12 residues. CDR1 is MNHEY, CDR2 SVGAGI, per germline. The CDR3 DNA follows: TGTGCCAGCAGTTACCGGCAGGGTGAAGCTTTCTTT. Amino acid sequence: CASSYRQGEAFF.

J is TRBJ2-7 and V is TRBV5-1; 7 bases align to TRBD1. Germline V gene data show CDR1 as SGHRS and CDR2 as YFSETQ. The length of the CDR3 is 15 residues. V was pared by 4 bases and J by 1 base, with 8 bases of the junction left unmatched. The CDR3 region has the DNA TGCGCCAGCAGCCTGTTCCCGGGACAGTCCTACGAGCAGTACTTC. It codes for CASSLFPGQSYEQYF.

The chain links TRBV2 to TRBJ1-1; D possibly corresponds to TRBD1 (6 bases). CDR3 size: 14 residues. Germline CDR1 is SNHLY and CDR2 is FYNNEI. The germline V and J ends were trimmed by 6 bases and 0 bases, with 11 bases remaining between them. The CDR3 is CASRTGQMNTEAFF. Written as DNA, the CDR3 is TGTGCCAGCAGGACAGGACAGATGAACACTGAAGCTTTCTTT.

The DNA for the CDR3 is TGCGCCAGCAGCTTGGGGAGCGGAAACACCATATATTTT. This translates into CASSLGSGNTIYF. This chain connects TRBV5-1 to TRBJ1-3, with no clear D. Per germline, CDR1 SGHRS and CDR2 YFSETQ. The V and J ends lost 0 bases and 4 bases respectively, with 5 bases between them. The CDR3 loop spans 13 amino acids.

The chain recombines TRBV6-5 with TRBJ1-2, with TRBD1 matching 10 bases. Trimming took 5 bases from V and 6 from J; bases not matched to a gene: 6. CDR1 is MNHEY and CDR2 is SVGAGI in the germline V gene. The CDR3 is made up of 14 amino acids. The CDR3 is CASSQKTGGHGYTF. The CDR3 region has the DNA TGTGCCAGCAGTCAGAAGACAGGGGGCCATGGCTACACCTTC.

About this clone itself: Other DNA variants within this sample encode the same CDR3. V and J are TRBV30 and TRBJ1-2; weak D call: TRBD1 (6 bases). CDR1 and CDR2 (germline): GTSNPN, SVGIG (reference sequence). The CDR3 extends over 12 amino acids. V lost 2 bases and J 7 bases, leaving 11 bases between the germline ends. The CDR3 here is CAWSRQEGGYTF. CDR3 nucleotide sequence: TGTGCCTGGAGTAGACAGGAAGGTGGCTACACCTTC.

The chain has TRBV27 and TRBJ2-2; the match to TRBD1 covers 7 bases. Germline lookup yields CDR1 MNHEY and CDR2 SMNVEV (reference sequence). V dropped 7 bases and J dropped 6; count of bases not matched to a gene: 11. The length of the CDR3 is 15 residues. CDR3 coding DNA: TGTGCCAGCACCAGGACAGGCATCACGTCCGGGGAGCTGTTTTTT. This gives the protein CASTRTGITSGELFF.

The gene calls are TRBV5-1 and TRBJ2-7, with 9 positions matching TRBD2. The V gene end was trimmed by 3 bases and the J gene end by 4 bases; junction bases not matched to a gene: 8. There are 15 residues in the CDR3. Germline CDR1 and CDR2: SGHRS and YFSETQ. CDR3 in DNA: TGCGCCAGCAGCTCCGAGGAGCGGGGGGAGTACGAGCAGTACTTC. It codes for CASSSEERGEYEQYF.

This chain joins TRBV10-3 and TRBJ1-3; D uncertain. Germline V gene sequence: CDR1 ENHRY, CDR2 SYGVKD. V lost 6 bases to trimming and J lost 0 bases, with 12 bases between them. The CDR3 contains 15 residues. Here the CDR3 DNA reads TGTGCCATCAGCGGTGGCGGGAGCTCTGGAAACACCATATATTTT. Its translation is CAISGGGSSGNTIYF.

The chain combines TRBV15 with TRBJ2-3, with D unresolved. The CDR3 runs 12 residues. Germline V gene sequence: CDR1 LNHNV, CDR2 YYDKDF (reference sequence). Trimming left V 4 bases short and J 6 bases short, with 8 bases between. The CDR3 sequence is CATSNRRDTQYF. Here the CDR3 DNA reads TGTGCCACCAGCAACCGCCGGGATACGCAGTATTTT.

This clone was picked up one time. The chain uses TRBV5-1 and TRBJ2-2, with 8 positions matching TRBD2. This CDR3 contains 16 residues. Germline trimming cut 0 bases from V and 3 bases from J; bases unmatched to any gene: 4. CDR1 is SGHRS, CDR2 YFSETQ, per germline. The chain's CDR3 is CASSLAGGRDTGELFF. CDR3 in DNA: TGCGCCAGCAGCTTGGCGGGGGGGCGAGACACCGGGGAGCTGTTTTTT. The full variable domain, rest sourced from reference TRBV5-1 and TRBJ2-2, is KAGVTQTPRYLIKTRGQQVTLSCSPISGHRSVSWYQQTPGQGLQFLFEYFSETQRNKGNFPGRFSGRQFSNSRSEMNVSTLELGDSALYLCASSLAGGRDTGELFFGEGSRLTVL.

The chain joins TRBV19 to TRBJ1-3, with no clear D. Trimming removed 7 bases from V and 0 bases from J, with 10 bases in between. Germline values: CDR1 LNHDA, CDR2 SQIVND (reference sequence). CDR3 length: 14 amino acids. CDR3 sequence (DNA): TGTGCCAGTAACCCGACTAACTCTGGAAACACCATATATTTT. Translating gives CASNPTNSGNTIYF.

This rearrangement joins TRBV19 to TRBJ1-1; D may be TRBD1 (5 bases). V was cut by 1 base and J by 0 bases, with 12 bases left in between. Germline CDR1 is LNHDA and CDR2 is SQIVND (reference sequence). The CDR3 has 16 amino acids. CDR3 nucleotides: TGTGCCAGTAGTATAGGGCGGGACGGATTGAACACTGAAGCTTTCTTT. Amino acid sequence: CASSIGRDGLNTEAFF.

This clone occurred a few times. V is TRBV30 and J is TRBJ1-2; tentatively, D is TRBD1 (5 bases). This CDR3 is 12 amino acids long. Germline V CDR1 and CDR2: GTSNPN, SVGIG (reference sequence). The CDR3 region is CARGDPNYGYTF. CDR3 nucleotide sequence: TGTGCTCGGGGGGACCCTAACTATGGCTACACCTTC.

This chain connects TRBV5-1 to TRBJ1-2, with D hard to call. The CDR3 runs to 13 residues. V lost 4 bases and J lost 3, with 10 bases in between. CDR1 is SGHRS and CDR2 is YFSETQ in the germline V gene. Written as DNA, the CDR3 is TGCGCCAGCAGCCCTACAGTGGACTATGGCTACACCTTC. It is translated as CASSPTVDYGYTF.

The V and J genes are TRBV15 and TRBJ1-6; D remains unclear. Germline-derived CDR1 and CDR2 are LNHNV and YYDKDF (reference sequence). V lost 3 bases and J lost 7, with 13 bases in between. There are 15 residues in the CDR3. DNA for the CDR3: TGTGCCACCAGCAGGACCGGGGTCTTGAATTCACCCCTCCACTTT. Its protein is CATSRTGVLNSPLHF.

CDR3 sequence reads: CASSDGIWDQPQHF. DNA for the CDR3: TGTGCCAGCAGCGACGGGATCTGGGATCAGCCCCAGCATTTT. This chain links TRBV9 with TRBJ1-5; D remains ambiguous. The germline CDR1 and CDR2 sequences are SGDLS and YYNGEE. V was trimmed by 3 bases and J by 5 bases, leaving 12 bases between them. The CDR3 consists of 14 residues.

The chain links TRBV6-1 to TRBJ1-1; maybe TRBD1 (5 bases). The germline V and J ends were trimmed by 7 bases and 4 bases, with 19 bases remaining between them. Germline V gene sequence: CDR1 MNHNS, CDR2 SASEGT. The CDR3 loop spans 15 amino acids. The CDR3 DNA reads as TGTGCCAGCACGGAGCGGGACGCTGCGACCACTGAAGCTTTCTTT. It yields the protein CASTERDAATTEAFF.

The chain is built from TRBV18 and TRBJ2-5, with TRBD1 identical over 8 bases. Germline lookup yields CDR1 KGHSH and CDR2 LQKENI. This CDR3 comprises 13 residues. The V segment lost 3 bases and the J segment 4 bases; nucleotides outside the gene matches: 1. DNA for the CDR3: TGTGCCAGCTCACCCGACAGGGGAGAGACCCAGTACTTC. Protein product: CASSPDRGETQYF.

V is TRBV19 and J is TRBJ2-7; a possible D gene is TRBD1 (5 bases). The length of the CDR3 is 14 residues. V lost 5 bases, J lost 2 bases, and 13 bases lay in between. The germline CDR1 and CDR2 sequences are LNHDA and SQIVND (reference sequence). The CDR3 region is CASSFRAGTYEQYF. The CDR3 DNA reads as TGTGCCAGTAGTTTCCGGGCAGGGACCTACGAGCAGTACTTC.

The chain combines TRBV6-5 with TRBJ1-2; no clear D. CDR1 is MNHEY and CDR2 is SVGAGI in the germline V gene. The CDR3 is made up of 14 amino acids. The ends were cut back, 6 bases at V and 6 bases at J, with 17 bases in the middle. The DNA of the CDR3 is TGTGCCAGCAGCCCCGGAGCGCTCGCTCATGGCTACACCTTC. Protein: CASSPGALAHGYTF.